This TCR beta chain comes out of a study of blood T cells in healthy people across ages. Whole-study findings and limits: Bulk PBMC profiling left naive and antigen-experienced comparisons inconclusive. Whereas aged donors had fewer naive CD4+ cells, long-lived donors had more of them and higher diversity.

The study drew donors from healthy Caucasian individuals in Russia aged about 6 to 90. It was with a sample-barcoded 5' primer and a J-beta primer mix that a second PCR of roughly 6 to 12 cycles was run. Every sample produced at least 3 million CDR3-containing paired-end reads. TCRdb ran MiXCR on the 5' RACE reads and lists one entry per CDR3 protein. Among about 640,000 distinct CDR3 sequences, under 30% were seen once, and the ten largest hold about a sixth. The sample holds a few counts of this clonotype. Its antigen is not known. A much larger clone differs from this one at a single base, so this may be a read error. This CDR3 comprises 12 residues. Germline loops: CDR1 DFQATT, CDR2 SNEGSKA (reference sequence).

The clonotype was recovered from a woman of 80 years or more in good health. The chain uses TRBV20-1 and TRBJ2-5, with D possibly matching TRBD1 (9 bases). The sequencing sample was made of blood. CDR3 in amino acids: CTERGTGETQYF. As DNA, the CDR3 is TGCACTGAGCGGGGGACAGGGGAGACCCAGTACTTC.